The T cell receptor (beta chain) described here comes from a study of CD8 T cells in cerebrospinal fluid in Alzheimer's disease. Study summary: CSF T cell clonal expansion was assessed by plate-based nested PCR and droplet-based sequencing.

10X single-cell V(D)J and 5' gene-expression libraries profiled CSF cells. Each CDR3 protein gets one entry in TCRdb, which reprocessed the 10x single-cell sequencing reads and gives no DNA. Across about 780 distinct CDR3 sequences, the top ten clones capture about 12% of the sample. Frequency places this clonotype as large. The CDR3 spans 12 residues. As a neurodegenerative disease comparison group, Parkinson's disease patients were sampled. Participants were all in good physical condition and free of acute infection. Sequencing was performed on cerebrospinal fluid. The clonotype comes from a human donor with Parkinson's disease. The genes are TRBV12-3 or TRBV12-4 and TRBJ1-5; as DNA is missing, the TRBD1 call by TCRdb cannot be tested. CDR3 in amino acids: CASSSRGQPQHF.